The 20 T cell receptor beta chains below all came from one sample that was sequenced in a study of radiation and T cells in renal cell carcinoma. Time point here: blood 4 weeks post-SBRT, at nephrectomy. Treatment indicated: 15 Gy SBRT to primary tumor, nephrectomy 4 weeks later. The assay was immunoSEQ multiplex PCR, and TCRdb's table has in-frame clones only and misses some. Here the sample spans 150,000 or so clones, less than 90% being singletons. Sequences were derived from blood, sampled from a patient whose treatment included radiotherapy and nephrectomy. The origin of the receptors is a woman aged 45 to 65 with renal cell carcinoma.

The chain couples TRBV25-1 to TRBJ2-1, with D tentatively TRBD1 (5 bases). This CDR3 is 11 amino acids long. The V and J ends lost 5 bases and 8 bases respectively, with 7 bases between them. Germline CDR1 MGHDK, CDR2 SYGVNS. In DNA form, the CDR3 reads TGTGCCAGCAGTCAGGGCTATGAGCAGTTCTTC. Its translation: CASSQGYEQFF.

The chain employs TRBV19 and TRBJ2-2; 7 positions match TRBD1. CDR1 LNHDA and CDR2 SQIVND come from the germline V gene (reference sequence). This CDR3 has 15 amino acids. The ends lost 5 bases at V and 1 base at J; junction bases unmatched: 4. CDR3 bases: TGTGCCAGTAGTGTACAGGGGCAGAACACCGGGGAGCTGTTTTTT. It codes for CASSVQGQNTGELFF.

This clone came up a few times. The chain combines TRBV5-1 with TRBJ2-6; D not resolved. Trimming removed 2 bases from V and 1 base from J, with 10 bases in between. The CDR3 covers 16 residues. Per the germline V gene, CDR1 is SGHRS and CDR2 is YFSETQ. Here the CDR3 reads CASSLVFDSGANVLTF. The DNA of the CDR3 is TGCGCCAGCAGCTTAGTATTTGATTCTGGGGCCAACGTCCTGACTTTC.

V gene TRBV15 combines with J gene TRBJ2-3, with D hard to call. The CDR3 runs to 13 residues. V was clipped by 0 bases and J by 9 bases, with 10 bases between them. Germline CDR1 reads LNHNV; CDR2 reads YYDKDF (reference sequence). CDR3 sequence (DNA): TGTGCCACCAGCAGAGAATTGATGGACACGCAGTATTTT. Its protein is CATSRELMDTQYF.

This clone was seen a single time. CDR3 sequence reads: CASSPSDRVTEAFF. The CDR3 DNA follows: TGTGCCAGTAGTCCCTCGGACAGGGTCACTGAAGCTTTCTTT. The chain joins TRBV19 to TRBJ1-1; 8 bases fit TRBD1. CDR1 is LNHDA and CDR2 is SQIVND in the germline V gene (reference sequence). CDR3 length equals 14 residues. After removal of 5 bases from V and 4 bases from J, the junction contained 6 bases not matched to a gene.

This clone appeared once. The chain employs TRBV5-1 and TRBJ1-1; D possibly corresponds to TRBD1 (6 bases). The CDR3 consists of 16 residues. V shed 5 bases and J shed 0 bases, with 17 bases lying between them. The germline V gene encodes CDR1 SGHRS and CDR2 YFSETQ. The CDR3 loop reads CASSRAGAALNTEAFF. The CDR3 bases are TGCGCCAGCAGTCGCGCAGGGGCGGCCTTGAACACTGAAGCTTTCTTT.

The genes are TRBV2 and TRBJ1-2; 8 nucleotides line up with TRBD1. This CDR3 has 15 residues. In germline, CDR1 is SNHLY, CDR2 FYNNEI. V gave up 4 bases and J gave up 0 bases; unmatched junction bases: 4. CDR3 sequence: CASSGQGFPNYGYTF. CDR3 sequence (DNA): TGTGCCAGCAGTGGACAGGGGTTCCCTAACTATGGCTACACCTTC. Looking up the rest from reference TRBV2 and TRBJ1-2 gives the full variable domain: EPEVTQTPSHQVTQMGQEVILRCVPISNHLYFYWYRQILGQKVEFLVSFYNNEISEKSEIFDDQFSVERPDGSNFTLKIRSTKLEDSAMYFCASSGQGFPNYGYTFGSGTRLTVV.

The CDR3 nucleotides read TGTGCCAGCAGGCAGACAGGGGGAACGGGGAAGTACTTC. It specifies CASRQTGGTGKYF. The chain carries TRBV6-1 and TRBJ2-5; 9 bases match TRBD1. The ends lost 6 bases at V and 12 bases at J; junction bases unmatched: 11. Germline V gene lookup returns CDR1 MNHNS and CDR2 SASEGT. The CDR3 totals 13 residues.

The V and J genes are TRBV28 and TRBJ2-1, with D unresolved. The V gene lost 6 bases and the J gene lost 4 bases, with 10 bases spanning the gap. The CDR3 covers 13 residues. From germline, CDR1 is MDHEN and CDR2 SYDVKM. CDR3 nucleotides: TGTGCCAGCAGCAATAGCATTTACAATGAGCAGTTCTTC. This codes for CASSNSIYNEQFF.

The chain joins TRBV7-8 to TRBJ1-6; TRBD1 is a possible D gene (5 bases). Germline V lookup: CDR1 SGHVS, CDR2 FQNEAQ. Trimming took 0 bases from V and 0 from J, leaving 21 bases between them. This CDR3 contains 21 residues. CDR3 sequence reads: CASSLAAGTPRSSSYNSPLHF. CDR3 nucleotides: TGTGCCAGCAGCTTAGCCGCAGGGACTCCGAGGAGCAGCTCCTATAATTCACCCCTCCACTTT.

The chain links TRBV18 to TRBJ2-7; 7 positions match TRBD2. Germline V CDR1 and CDR2: KGHSH, LQKENI. The CDR3 contains 15 residues. J lost 0 bases, V lost 3 bases, and 5 bases had no gene match. DNA for the CDR3: TGTGCCAGCTCACCTTTCCGGGAGGCCTCCTACGAGCAGTACTTC. Residues: CASSPFREASYEQYF.

V gene TRBV7-2 combines with J gene TRBJ2-1; D is uncertain. The CDR3 has 14 residues. The V end was cut by 1 base, the J end by 6 bases, with 10 bases between. Germline V gene sequence: CDR1 SGHTA, CDR2 FQGNSA. The CDR3 spells CASSLDLVVNEQFF. CDR3 in DNA: TGTGCCAGCAGCTTAGATCTCGTCGTCAATGAGCAGTTCTTC.

This clone was counted once. The V call is TRBV11-2, the J call TRBJ2-7; no clear D gene. Germline V gene lookup returns CDR1 SGHAT and CDR2 FQNNGV. Trimming shortened V by 5 bases and J by 0 bases, and 14 bases separated the two germline ends. This CDR3 is 15 amino acids long. CDR3 in amino acids: CASSHGLVSSYEQYF. The CDR3 DNA is TGTGCCAGCAGCCACGGTTTGGTGAGCTCCTACGAGCAGTACTTC.

J is TRBJ1-6 and V is TRBV30; D call uncertain. Germline lookup yields CDR1 GTSNPN and CDR2 SVGIG (reference sequence). Trimming removed 0 bases from V and 0 bases from J, with 9 bases in between. The CDR3 runs 16 residues. CDR3 loop: CAWSVRVSSYNSPLHF. The CDR3 nucleotides read TGTGCCTGGAGTGTGCGCGTAAGCTCCTATAATTCACCCCTCCACTTT.

The rearrangement uses TRBV5-6 and TRBJ1-1, with D tentatively TRBD1 (6 bases). The V gene lost 7 bases and the J gene lost 3 bases, with 13 bases spanning the gap. The CDR3 is 13 amino acids. Germline values: CDR1 SGHDT, CDR2 YYEEEE. The CDR3 nucleotides are TGTGCCAGCGGACCCGACAGGTACACTGAAGCTTTCTTT. Its protein product is CASGPDRYTEAFF.

This clone was recorded a few times. The gene calls are TRBV11-1 and TRBJ1-1, with 9 positions matching TRBD1. J lost 10 bases, V lost 3 bases, and 0 bases had no gene match. Per germline, CDR1 SGHAT and CDR2 FQDESV (reference sequence). The CDR3 extends over 11 amino acids. The CDR3 loop reads CASSLDRGAFF. The DNA of the CDR3 is TGTGCCAGCAGCTTGGACAGGGGAGCTTTCTTT.

There are a few counts of this clone. This rearrangement joins TRBV19 to TRBJ1-1; no firm D call. Trimming took off 0 bases at V and 11 bases at J, with 16 bases between the two ends. The CDR3 loop spans 14 amino acids. CDR1 and CDR2 from the germline V gene are LNHDA and SQIVND (reference sequence). The CDR3 loop is CASSIDRAPTAAFF. The DNA of the CDR3 is TGTGCCAGTAGTATAGATCGTGCCCCAACAGCCGCTTTCTTT.

The V gene is TRBV2, the J gene TRBJ2-1, with TRBD2 matching over 9 bases. The CDR3 covers 14 residues. From germline, CDR1 is SNHLY and CDR2 FYNNEI. Trimming cost V 8 bases and J 7 bases; bases outside gene matches: 9. CDR3 in DNA: TGTGCCAGCGTCTTGGCTAGCGGGGTAAATGAGCAGTTCTTC. Encoded protein: CASVLASGVNEQFF.

The V and J genes are TRBV5-6 and TRBJ1-5; D not resolved. Deletions cut 0 bases from V and 8 bases from J, with 12 bases between. CDR1 SGHDT and CDR2 YYEEEE come from the germline V gene. This CDR3 is built from 14 residues. The CDR3 DNA sequence: TGTGCCAGCAGCTTGGGGTTTTCAACGGAGCCCCAGCATTTT. Amino acid sequence: CASSLGFSTEPQHF.

The J gene is TRBJ1-5, the V gene TRBV6-1; maybe TRBD1 (6 bases). CDR3 length: 14 residues. The germline gives CDR1 MNHNS, CDR2 SASEGT. Trimming removed 6 bases at V and 0 bases at J, with 9 bases between. The CDR3 region is CASREQGSNQPQHF. DNA for the CDR3: TGTGCCAGCAGAGAACAGGGTAGCAATCAGCCCCAGCATTTT.